These 3 T cell receptor beta chains were all obtained from the same sample, sequenced in a study of blood T cells in healthy people across ages. Primed by a sample-barcoded 5' primer and a J-beta primer mix, a second PCR proceeded for roughly 6 to 12 cycles. TCRdb re-derived calls from the 5' RACE reads in MiXCR, one entry per CDR3 protein. This table holds about 800,000 distinct CDR3 sequences, 46% found once. What was sequenced was blood. The receptors derive from an elderly man in good health.

This chain joins TRBV7-2 and TRBJ1-4, with 8 bases identical to TRBD1. CDR3 length: 15 residues. Germline values: CDR1 SGHTA, CDR2 FQGNSA. Germline trimming cut 3 bases from V and 7 bases from J; bases unmatched to any gene: 7. Here the CDR3 reads CASSFLQGVGEKLFF. CDR3 DNA: TGTGCCAGCAGCTTTCTACAGGGGGTCGGTGAAAAACTGTTTTTT.

This clonotype was detected only a few times. The chain combines TRBV10-3 with TRBJ2-1; TRBD2 agrees at 12 bases. This CDR3 contains 16 residues. Germline V CDR1 and CDR2: ENHRY, SYGVKD. V trimming: 2 bases; J trimming: 12 bases; junction bases outside the gene matches: 11. CDR3 nucleotide sequence: TGTGCCATCAGTGAGCCTAGACTAGCGGGGGTAACATGGCAGTTCTTC. Protein product: CAISEPRLAGVTWQFF.

This clonotype was seen a handful of times. The chain recombines TRBV9 with TRBJ2-3; TRBD1 matches 9 bases. V shed 0 bases, J shed 4 bases, and the junction held 9 bases outside the gene matches. Per germline, CDR1 SGDLS and CDR2 YYNGEE. This CDR3 has 17 residues. This chain's CDR3 is CASSVENWTGVSDTQYF. The CDR3 DNA reads as TGTGCCAGCAGCGTAGAGAATTGGACAGGGGTTTCAGATACGCAGTATTTT.